This is a list of T cell receptor beta chains from one sample in a study of cytomegalovirus exposure and HLA in healthy donors. Here immunoSEQ multiplex PCR was the method, and the copy in TCRdb shows in-frame clones only, minus some. The repertoire holds roughly 200,000 clones, with more than 65% as singletons. Input material: PBMCs. The source is a female donor in good health and CMV-seronegative. Both conserved end residues are part of each CDR3. The D gene is left open where the match is weak. Size tells how often a clone was seen (once, few, many) or the class of an expanded clone, and some rows leave it out.

j_call,v_call,clone_size,d_call,cdr3_aa,cdr3_nt
TRBJ1-2,TRBV5-1,-,TRBD1,CASSPGTGGLGDGYTF,TGCGCCAGCAGCCCGGGGACAGGGGGTTTAGGAGATGGCTACACCTTC
TRBJ2-3,TRBV5-8,-,TRBD1,CASSLDRGTDTQYF,TGTGCCAGCAGCTTGGACAGGGGAACAGATACGCAGTATTTT
TRBJ2-6,TRBV27,-,-,CASRFQGSGANVLTF,TGTGCCAGCAGATTTCAGGGGTCTGGGGCCAACGTCCTGACTTTC
TRBJ2-3,TRBV27,-,TRBD2,CASSLYSGGAGTQYF,TGTGCCAGCAGTTTATATAGCGGGGGGGCCGGTACGCAGTATTTT
TRBJ2-1,TRBV19,few,-,CASSITWARGNEQFF,TGTGCCAGTAGTATAACGTGGGCCAGGGGAAATGAGCAGTTCTTC
TRBJ2-3,TRBV29-1,-,-,CSLRGGKTDTQYF,TGCAGCCTGAGGGGGGGAAAGACAGATACGCAGTATTTT
TRBJ1-1,TRBV15,-,-,CATSRDLRTMNTEAFF,TGTGCCACCAGCAGAGATCTCAGGACAATGAACACTGAAGCTTTCTTT
TRBJ2-7,TRBV7-9,-,-,CASSLRTGYEQYF,TGTGCCAGCAGCTTAAGAACAGGCTACGAGCAGTACTTC
TRBJ2-7,TRBV6-1,-,-,CASSSSYKSYEQYF,TGTGCCAGCAGTTCAAGTTACAAGTCCTACGAGCAGTACTTC
TRBJ1-1,TRBV4-1,-,-,CASSHNLNTEAFF,TGCGCCAGCAGCCATAATCTGAACACTGAAGCTTTCTTT
TRBJ2-7,TRBV28,-,-,CASTPLGYSYEQYF,TGTGCCAGCACCCCCCTCGGGTACTCCTACGAGCAGTACTTC
TRBJ2-5,TRBV7-9,few,TRBD1,CASSPLGGERETQYF,TGTGCCAGCAGCCCCTTAGGGGGCGAGCGGGAGACCCAGTACTTC
TRBJ2-4,TRBV4-1,-,TRBD1,CASSQQGAMNIQYF,TGCGCCAGCAGCCAACAGGGGGCTATGAACATTCAGTACTTC
TRBJ2-2,TRBV11-1,-,-,CASSLRGNGELFF,TGTGCCAGCAGCTTACGCGGGAACGGGGAGCTGTTTTTT
TRBJ1-5,TRBV19,-,TRBD1,CASTNSAPTGIGGAGNQPQHF,TGTGCCAGTACCAATTCCGCCCCGACAGGGATCGGGGGGGCTGGCAATCAGCCCCAGCATTTT
TRBJ2-2,TRBV29-1,-,-,CSHAGFNTGELFF,TGCAGCCACGCCGGGTTCAACACCGGGGAGCTGTTTTTT
TRBJ1-2,TRBV19,once,-,CASSPVGGGLYGYTF,TGTGCCAGTAGTCCCGTTGGGGGGGGACTCTATGGCTACACCTTC
TRBJ2-7,TRBV7-9,-,TRBD2,CSSSFSVGGRTYEQYF,TGTTCCAGCAGCTTTTCGGTCGGGGGGAGGACCTACGAGCAGTACTTC
TRBJ2-7,TRBV5-1,-,-,CASSFTSSYEQYF,TGCGCCAGCAGCTTCACGAGCTCCTACGAGCAGTACTTC
TRBJ2-1,TRBV18,-,TRBD1,CASSPNRGVNEQFF,TGTGCCAGCTCACCGAACAGGGGTGTCAATGAGCAGTTCTTC
TRBJ2-7,TRBV28,-,-,CASSPQTLTYEQYF,TGTGCCAGCAGTCCCCAAACTCTGACCTACGAGCAGTACTTC
TRBJ2-5,TRBV7-2,-,-,CASSFNMGAETQYF,TGTGCCAGCAGCTTCAACATGGGGGCAGAGACCCAGTACTTC
TRBJ2-7,TRBV5-6,-,-,CASSFTGLVYEQYF,TGTGCCAGCAGCTTCACGGGACTTGTCTACGAGCAGTACTTC
TRBJ1-1,TRBV5-1,-,TRBD1,CASSSTGGGNTEAFF,TGCGCCAGCAGCAGCACAGGGGGCGGGAACACTGAAGCTTTCTTT
TRBJ2-7,TRBV7-9,-,-,CASSNRTFYGTDLYEQYF,TGTGCCAGCAGCAACCGCACATTTTACGGGACTGATCTCTACGAGCAGTACTTC
TRBJ2-1,TRBV11-2,-,TRBD2,CASTPTSGINNEQFF,TGTGCCAGCACCCCAACTAGCGGGATCAACAATGAGCAGTTCTTC
TRBJ2-5,TRBV5-4,-,TRBD1,CASSLAGTGELETQYF,TGTGCCAGCAGCTTGGCCGGGACAGGGGAATTGGAGACCCAGTACTTC
TRBJ2-7,TRBV5-1,-,TRBD2,CASSLELAGGLYEQYF,TGCGCCAGCAGCTTGGAGCTAGCGGGGGGGCTCTACGAGCAGTACTTC
TRBJ2-1,TRBV15,-,-,CATSRGQTNEQFF,TGTGCCACCAGCAGAGGACAGACTAATGAGCAGTTCTTC
TRBJ2-7,TRBV27,-,-,CASSVLTTDHAHEQYF,TGTGCCAGCAGTGTTTTGACCACAGACCATGCCCACGAGCAGTACTTC
TRBJ1-1,TRBV7-6,-,-,CASSLGEDGGTEAFF,TGTGCCAGCAGCTTAGGGGAGGACGGTGGCACAGAAGCTTTCTTT
TRBJ2-7,TRBV15,-,TRBD1,CATSGFGTGKNEQYF,TGTGCCACCAGCGGGTTCGGGACAGGGAAAAACGAGCAGTACTTC
TRBJ2-2,TRBV6-1,few,TRBD1,CASSPDRGLTGELFF,TGTGCCAGCAGCCCCGACAGGGGGCTCACCGGGGAGCTGTTTTTT
TRBJ2-3,TRBV11-2,few,TRBD2,CASSSSGFTDTQYF,TGTGCCAGCAGCTCTAGCGGTTTCACAGATACGCAGTATTTT
TRBJ2-7,TRBV18,once,TRBD2,CASTGLAGGSEQYF,TGTGCCAGCACGGGACTAGCGGGAGGGAGTGAGCAGTACTTC
TRBJ2-1,TRBV10-3,-,TRBD1,CAISRDSPNEQFF,TGTGCCATCAGTCGGGACAGCCCCAATGAGCAGTTCTTC
TRBJ2-1,TRBV28,few,-,CASSSQSGTLTYNEQFF,TGTGCCAGCAGTTCACAATCCGGGACACTAACCTACAATGAGCAGTTCTTC
TRBJ2-5,TRBV27,few,-,CASSSRQARRETQYF,TGTGCCAGCAGTTCTAGACAGGCCCGGCGAGAGACCCAGTACTTC
TRBJ2-3,TRBV29-1,once,-,CSTRTLSNTQYF,TGCAGCACCCGGACTCTTTCAAATACGCAGTATTTT
TRBJ2-2,TRBV7-7,-,TRBD1,CASSFGTGTTGELFF,TGTGCTAGCAGCTTCGGGACAGGGACCACCGGGGAGCTGTTTTTT